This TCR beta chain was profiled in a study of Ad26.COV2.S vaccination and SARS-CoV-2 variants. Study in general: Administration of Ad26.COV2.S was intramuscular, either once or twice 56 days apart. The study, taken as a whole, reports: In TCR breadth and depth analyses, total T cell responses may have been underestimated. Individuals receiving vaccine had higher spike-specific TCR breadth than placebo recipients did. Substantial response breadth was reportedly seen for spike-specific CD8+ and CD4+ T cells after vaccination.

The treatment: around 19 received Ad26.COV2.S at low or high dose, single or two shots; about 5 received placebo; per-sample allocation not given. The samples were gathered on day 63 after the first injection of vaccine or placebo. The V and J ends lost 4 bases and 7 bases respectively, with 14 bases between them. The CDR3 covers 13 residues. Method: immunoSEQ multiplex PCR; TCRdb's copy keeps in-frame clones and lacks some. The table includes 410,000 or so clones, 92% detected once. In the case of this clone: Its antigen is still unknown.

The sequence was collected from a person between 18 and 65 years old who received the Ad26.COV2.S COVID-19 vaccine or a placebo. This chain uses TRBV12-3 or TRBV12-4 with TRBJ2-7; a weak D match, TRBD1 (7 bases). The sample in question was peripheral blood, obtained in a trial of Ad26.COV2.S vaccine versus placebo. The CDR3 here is CASSYRSGGEQYF. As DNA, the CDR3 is TGTGCCAGCAGTTACCGCTCAGGGGGGGAGCAGTACTTC.